The 20 T cell receptor beta chains below were found in one sample sequenced in a study of regulatory T cells in long-lasting Graves disease. Time point here: newly diagnosed GD, antithyroid drugs for less than 3 months. Extracted PBMC RNA gave rise to the TCR library. Building the TCR beta libraries relied on iRepertoire HTBI primers, and CDR3 regions underwent Arm-PCR. One entry per CDR3 protein, called by TCRdb with MiXCR from the multiplex PCR reads. The sample lists 420,000 or so distinct CDR3 sequences, over 15% occurring once. The data also belong to a second study, concerning T cells in Graves' hyperthyroidism and ophthalmopathy.

This specimen was peripheral blood mononuclear cells (PBMCs), taken at new diagnosis, from a patient treated with antithyroid drugs. Receptors originate from a woman aged 18-29 years with Graves disease.

Concerning this clonotype: One base away lies a much larger clone, so this may be a sequencing read error. J is TRBJ2-4 and V is TRBV7-6; the match to TRBD1 covers 7 bases. CDR3 size: 13 residues. The germline gives CDR1 SGHVS, CDR2 FNYEAQ. V lost 5 bases and J lost 6; bases outside the gene matches: 4. CDR3 sequence (DNA): TGTGCCAGCAGCGGGGACAGCCGAAACATTCAGTACTTC. Its translation is CASSGDSRNIQYF. The full variable domain, in which reference TRBV7-6 and TRBJ2-4 provide the parts outside the CDR3, is GAGVSQSPRYKVTKRGQDVALRCDPISGHVSLYWYRQALGQGPEFLTYFNYEAQQDKSGLPNDRFSAERPEGSISTLTIQRTEQRDSAMYRCASSGDSRNIQYFGAGTRLSVL.

This clonotype has ten or more counts. The rearrangement joins TRBV9 to TRBJ1-5, with 9 bases fitting TRBD1. Germline values: CDR1 SGDLS, CDR2 YYNGEE. The CDR3 totals 15 residues. J gave up 6 bases and V 0 bases, and 4 bases lay outside the gene matches. CDR3 nucleotides: TGTGCCAGCAGCGTAGGATCGACAGGGGGTCAGCCCCAGCATTTT. Amino acids: CASSVGSTGGQPQHF.

In its sample, this clonotype was seen many times. The chain has TRBV20-1 and TRBJ2-7, with a weak D call TRBD1 (6 bases). The CDR3 has 13 residues. V lost 5 bases to trimming and J lost 7 bases, with 18 bases between them. Germline CDR1 reads DFQATT; CDR2 reads SNEGSKA (reference sequence). The CDR3 reads CSAPTYRDFEQYF. As DNA, the CDR3 is TGCAGTGCTCCGACCTACAGGGATTTTGAGCAGTACTTC.

Of note for this clonotype: One end of the junction fails to match germline, which may point to a read error. The rearrangement joins TRBV5-5 to TRBJ1-1; D gene uncertain. The CDR3 is made up of 15 amino acids. The germline V gene has CDR1 SGHKS and CDR2 YYEKEE (reference sequence). In DNA, the CDR3 is TGTGCCAGCAGCTTGGTTGCGGAGGGTCTTACTGAAGCTTCCTTT. This codes for CASSLVAEGLTEASF.

V is TRBV30 and J is TRBJ1-5, with TRBD1 matching 9 bases. Germline CDR1 and CDR2: GTSNPN and SVGIG (reference sequence). There are 13 residues in the CDR3. V lost 4 bases to trimming and J lost 5 bases; unmatched junction nucleotides: 3. Here the CDR3 DNA reads TGTGCCTGGACTAGACAGGGGGATCAGCCCCAGCATTTT. It specifies CAWTRQGDQPQHF.

This clonotype has at least ten counts. V is TRBV9 and J is TRBJ2-3, with D tentatively TRBD2 (5 bases). The CDR3 spans 15 residues. Per germline, CDR1 SGDLS and CDR2 YYNGEE. V was trimmed by 1 base and J by 1 base, leaving 10 bases between them. Written as DNA, the CDR3 is TGTGCCAGCAGCGTAATTGTGGGAGGCACAGATACGCAGTATTTT. Translating it yields CASSVIVGGTDTQYF.

Remarks on this clonotype: Just one base apart from a much larger clone, this may be a read error. The J gene is TRBJ2-3, the V gene TRBV6-1, with D perhaps matching TRBD2 (8 bases). CDR3 size: 15 residues. Germline lookup yields CDR1 MNHNS and CDR2 SASEGT. This CDR3 reads CASSHSGMGTDTRYF. The CDR3 nucleotides read TGTGCCAGCAGTCATAGCGGGATGGGGACAGATACGCGGTATTTT.

The CDR3, as DNA: TGTGCCAGCAGTTACTCGAGCAGGGGGGACTCCTACGAGCAGTACTTC. Amino acid sequence: CASSYSSRGDSYEQYF. J is TRBJ2-7 and V is TRBV6-5; possible D gene TRBD1, 7 bases. From germline, CDR1 is MNHEY and CDR2 SVGAGI. The V end lost 0 bases, the J end lost 0 bases, and 12 bases lay between the germline ends. The CDR3 loop spans 16 amino acids.

This clonotype was seen ten or more times. V and J are TRBV7-2 and TRBJ2-7; D tentatively fits TRBD1 or TRBD2 (5 bases each). Per the germline V gene, CDR1 is SGHTA and CDR2 is FQGNSA. The CDR3 is 15 residues long. With 3 bases removed from V and 2 bases from J, the gap between germline ends came to 14 bases. CDR3 in amino acids: CASSFASGQAYEQYF. In DNA form, the CDR3 reads TGTGCCAGCAGCTTTGCCTCGGGGCAGGCCTACGAGCAGTACTTC.

Worth noting for this clonotype: One junction end does not reproduce the germline sequence, and a read error may be involved. CDR3 region: CASSLLAGGVNVQFF. Here the CDR3 DNA reads TGTGCCAGCAGTTTACTAGCGGGAGGAGTTAATGTGCAGTTCTTC. The chain carries TRBV2 and TRBJ2-4; 12 positions match TRBD2. The J call may be mistaken, given a closer DNA end match to TRBJ2-1. There are 15 residues in the CDR3. The germline V gene encodes CDR1 SNHLY and CDR2 FYNNEI.

There are a few counts of this clonotype. The rearrangement joins TRBV4-1 to TRBJ1-1, with D possibly matching TRBD1 (6 bases). Germline V gene sequence: CDR1 MGHRA, CDR2 YSYEKL. V gave up 4 bases and J gave up 7 bases, with 7 bases separating them. The CDR3 contains 11 residues. CDR3: CASSRGGEAFF. As DNA, the CDR3 is TGCGCCAGCAGCCGAGGGGGTGAAGCTTTCTTT.

The table lists this clonotype with many counts. The chain combines TRBV7-9 with TRBJ2-3; 8 bases map to TRBD2. The V and J ends lost 5 bases and 1 base, in that order; junction bases with no gene match: 5. CDR3 length equals 15 residues. Germline CDR1 SEHNR, CDR2 FQNEAQ (reference sequence). DNA of the CDR3: TGTGCCAGCAGCCCAGTGACTAGCGGCACAGATACGCAGTATTTT. Encoded protein: CASSPVTSGTDTQYF.

This chain links TRBV6-2 or TRBV6-3 with TRBJ2-7, with unresolved D. This CDR3 is 15 amino acids long. Germline CDR1 reads MNHEY; CDR2 reads SVGEGT. V was trimmed by 2 bases and J by 0 bases, leaving 11 bases between them. CDR3 sequence (DNA): TGTGCCAGCAGTTACCGAGATGGTTCCTCCTACGAGCAGTACTTC. Translated: CASSYRDGSSYEQYF.

There are many counts of this clonotype. This chain connects TRBV29-1 to TRBJ2-1; D is perhaps TRBD2 (5 bases). V gave up 7 bases and J gave up 3 bases, with 13 bases separating them. From germline, CDR1 is SQVTM and CDR2 ANQGSEA. This CDR3 is built from 13 residues. The CDR3 is CSATSGSYNEQFF. The CDR3 DNA reads as TGCAGCGCGACAAGCGGTAGCTACAATGAGCAGTTCTTC.

V and J are TRBV4-1 and TRBJ2-5, with 8 bases lining up with TRBD1. V trimming: 0 bases; J trimming: 1 base; junction bases outside the gene matches: 1. There are 15 residues in the CDR3. Germline V gene lookup returns CDR1 MGHRA and CDR2 YSYEKL. The CDR3 protein is CASSQDQGAQETQYF. For the CDR3, the DNA is TGCGCCAGCAGCCAAGATCAGGGGGCCCAAGAGACCCAGTACTTC.

The table lists this clonotype with many counts. This sequence joins TRBV2 and TRBJ2-1; 11 bases are shared with TRBD2. J lost 3 bases, V lost 6 bases, and 4 bases had no gene match. CDR1 SNHLY and CDR2 FYNNEI come from the germline V gene. This CDR3 has 15 residues. The CDR3 sequence is CASRETSGGYNEQFF. DNA for the CDR3: TGTGCCAGCAGAGAAACTAGCGGGGGCTACAATGAGCAGTTCTTC.

This clonotype came up many times. The gene calls are TRBV2 and TRBJ1-1; no reliable D call. V was pared by 8 bases and J by 1 base, with 14 bases between. The CDR3 runs to 14 residues. Germline-derived CDR1 and CDR2 are SNHLY and FYNNEI. In DNA form, the CDR3 reads TGTGCCAGCGATTCTTTTATCGGGAACACTGAAGCTTTCTTT. This translates into CASDSFIGNTEAFF.

Ten or more counts support this clonotype. The chain links TRBV28 to TRBJ2-1, with 10 bases aligning to TRBD2. The V and J ends lost 5 bases and 6 bases, in that order; junction bases with no gene match: 10. This CDR3 has 16 amino acids. Per the germline V gene, CDR1 is MDHEN and CDR2 is SYDVKM. CDR3 in DNA: TGTGCCAGCAGTCAACTGCTAGCGGGAGTCTTCAATGAGCAGTTCTTC. Amino acid sequence: CASSQLLAGVFNEQFF. Full variable domain (missing parts from reference TRBV28 and TRBJ2-1): DVKVTQSSRYLVKRTGEKVFLECVQDMDHENMFWYRQDPGLGLRLIYFSYDVKMKEKGDIPEGYSVSREKKERFSLILESASTNQTSMYLCASSQLLAGVFNEQFFGPGTRLTVL.

The J gene is TRBJ1-5, the V gene TRBV10-3, with D maybe TRBD1 (5 bases). This CDR3 has 14 amino acids. Germline CDR1 is ENHRY and CDR2 is SYGVKD. V lost 4 bases, J lost 2 bases, and 9 bases lay in between. This chain's CDR3 is CAISAGGGNQPQHF. CDR3 bases: TGTGCCATCAGTGCGGGGGGTGGCAATCAGCCCCAGCATTTT.

The J gene is TRBJ2-4, the V gene TRBV6-1; weak D call: TRBD1 (5 bases). Germline-derived CDR1 and CDR2 are MNHNS and SASEGT. The ends were cut back, 6 bases at V and 1 base at J, with 16 bases in the middle. The CDR3 totals 16 residues. CDR3 nucleotides: TGTGCCAGCAGCACTACAGGAGCCTTTGCCAAAAACATTCAGTACTTC. Protein sequence: CASSTTGAFAKNIQYF.